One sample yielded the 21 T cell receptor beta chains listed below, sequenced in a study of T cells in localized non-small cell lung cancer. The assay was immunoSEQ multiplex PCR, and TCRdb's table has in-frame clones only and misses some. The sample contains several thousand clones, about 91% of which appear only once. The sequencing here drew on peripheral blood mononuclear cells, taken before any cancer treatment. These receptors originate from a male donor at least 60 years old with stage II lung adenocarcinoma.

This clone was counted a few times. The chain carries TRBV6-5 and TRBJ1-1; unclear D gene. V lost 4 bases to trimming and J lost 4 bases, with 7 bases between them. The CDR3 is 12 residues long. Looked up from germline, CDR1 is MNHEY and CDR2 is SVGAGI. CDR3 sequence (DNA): TGTGCCAGCAGTTCCCCCGGCACTGAAGCTTTCTTT. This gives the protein CASSSPGTEAFF.

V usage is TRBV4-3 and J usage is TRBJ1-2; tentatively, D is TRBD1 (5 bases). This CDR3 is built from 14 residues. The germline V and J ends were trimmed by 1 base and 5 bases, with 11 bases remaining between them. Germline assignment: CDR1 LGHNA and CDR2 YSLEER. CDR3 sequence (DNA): TGCGCCAGCAGCCAAGCTGGGACGGGTTATGGCTACACCTTC. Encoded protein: CASSQAGTGYGYTF.

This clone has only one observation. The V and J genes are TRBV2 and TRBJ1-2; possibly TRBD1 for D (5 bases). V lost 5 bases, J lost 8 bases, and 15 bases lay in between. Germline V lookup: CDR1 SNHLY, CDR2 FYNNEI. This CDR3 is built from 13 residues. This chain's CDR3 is CASSPEGTRGYTF. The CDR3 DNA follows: TGTGCCAGCAGTCCTGAAGGGACGCGGGGCTACACCTTC.

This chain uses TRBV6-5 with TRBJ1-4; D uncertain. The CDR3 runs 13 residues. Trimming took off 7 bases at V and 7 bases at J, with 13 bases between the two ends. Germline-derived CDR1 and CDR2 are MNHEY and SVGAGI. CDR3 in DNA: TGTGCCAGCAAGACGAGAGACACTGAAAAACTGTTTTTT. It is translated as CASKTRDTEKLFF.

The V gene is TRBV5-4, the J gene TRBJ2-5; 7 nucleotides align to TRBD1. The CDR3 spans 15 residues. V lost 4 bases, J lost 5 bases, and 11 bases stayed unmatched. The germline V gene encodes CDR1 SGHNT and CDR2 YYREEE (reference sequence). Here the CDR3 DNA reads TGTGCCAGCAGCGAATCGACAGGGTCTTGGGAGACCCAGTACTTC. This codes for CASSESTGSWETQYF.

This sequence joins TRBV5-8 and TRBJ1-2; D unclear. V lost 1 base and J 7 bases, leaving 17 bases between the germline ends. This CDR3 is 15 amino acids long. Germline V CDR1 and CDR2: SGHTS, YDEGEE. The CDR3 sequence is CASSLRSAPMGGYTF. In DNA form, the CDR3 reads TGTGCCAGCAGCTTGAGGTCGGCCCCGATGGGTGGCTACACCTTC.

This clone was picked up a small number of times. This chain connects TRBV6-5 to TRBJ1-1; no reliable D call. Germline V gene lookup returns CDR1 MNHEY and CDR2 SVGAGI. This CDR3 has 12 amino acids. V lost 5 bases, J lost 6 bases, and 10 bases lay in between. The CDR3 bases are TGTGCCAGCAGTAACTTAGCCGCTGAAGCTTTCTTT. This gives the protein CASSNLAAEAFF.

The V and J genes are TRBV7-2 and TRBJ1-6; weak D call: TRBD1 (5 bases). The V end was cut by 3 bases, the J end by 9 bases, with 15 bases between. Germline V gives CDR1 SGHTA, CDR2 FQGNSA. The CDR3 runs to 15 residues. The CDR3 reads CASSFDVLGGSPLHF. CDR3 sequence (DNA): TGTGCCAGCAGCTTTGACGTTCTCGGGGGTTCACCCCTCCACTTT.

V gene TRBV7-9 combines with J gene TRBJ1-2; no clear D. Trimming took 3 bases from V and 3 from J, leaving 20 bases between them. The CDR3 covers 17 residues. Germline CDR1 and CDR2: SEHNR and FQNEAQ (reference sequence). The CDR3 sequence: CASSFQRRPDRDYGYTF. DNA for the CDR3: TGTGCCAGCAGCTTCCAACGCAGGCCAGACCGGGACTATGGCTACACCTTC. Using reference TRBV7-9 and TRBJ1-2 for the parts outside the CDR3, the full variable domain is DTGVSQNPRHKITKRGQNVTFRCDPISEHNRLYWYRQTLGQGPEFLTYFQNEAQLEKSRLLSDRFSAERPKGSFSTLEIQRTEQGDSAMYLCASSFQRRPDRDYGYTFGSGTRLTVV.

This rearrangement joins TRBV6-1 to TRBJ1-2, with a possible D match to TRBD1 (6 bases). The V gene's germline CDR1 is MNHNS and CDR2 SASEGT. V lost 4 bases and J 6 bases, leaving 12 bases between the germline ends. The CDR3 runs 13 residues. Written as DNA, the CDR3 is TGTGCCAGCAGTGGGGGGCAGTTCAATGGCTACACCTTC. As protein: CASSGGQFNGYTF.

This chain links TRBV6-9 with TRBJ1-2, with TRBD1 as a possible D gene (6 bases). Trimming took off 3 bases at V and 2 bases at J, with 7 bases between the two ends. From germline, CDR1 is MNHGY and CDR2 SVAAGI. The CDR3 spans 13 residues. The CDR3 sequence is CASSYDRNYGYTF. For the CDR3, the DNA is TGTGCCAGCAGTTACGACAGGAACTATGGCTACACCTTC.

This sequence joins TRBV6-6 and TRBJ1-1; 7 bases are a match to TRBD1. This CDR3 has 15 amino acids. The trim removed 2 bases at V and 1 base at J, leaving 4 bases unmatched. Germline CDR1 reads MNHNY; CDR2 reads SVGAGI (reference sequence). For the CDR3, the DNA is TGTGCCAGCAGTTACCTCGGGACAGAGAACACTGAAGCTTTCTTT. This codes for CASSYLGTENTEAFF.

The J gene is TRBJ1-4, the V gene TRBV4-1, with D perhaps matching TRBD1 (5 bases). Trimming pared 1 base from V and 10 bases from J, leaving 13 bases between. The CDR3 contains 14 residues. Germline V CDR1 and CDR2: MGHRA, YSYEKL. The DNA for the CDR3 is TGCGCCAGCAGCCAAGGGGGCCTCGAAGTAAAACTGTTTTTT. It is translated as CASSQGGLEVKLFF.

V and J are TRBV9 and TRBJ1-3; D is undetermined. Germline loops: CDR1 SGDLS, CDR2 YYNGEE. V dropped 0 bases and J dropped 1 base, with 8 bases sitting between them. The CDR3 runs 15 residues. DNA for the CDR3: TGTGCCAGCAGCGTAGCCCAGCATTCTGGAAACACCATATATTTT. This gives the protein CASSVAQHSGNTIYF.

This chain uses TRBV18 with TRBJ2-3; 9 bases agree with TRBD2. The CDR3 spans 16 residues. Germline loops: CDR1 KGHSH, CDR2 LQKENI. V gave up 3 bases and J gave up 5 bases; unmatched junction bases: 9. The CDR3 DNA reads TGTGCCAGCTCACCGGGAATCGCGGGGGGGCAAGATACGCAGTATTTT. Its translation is CASSPGIAGGQDTQYF.

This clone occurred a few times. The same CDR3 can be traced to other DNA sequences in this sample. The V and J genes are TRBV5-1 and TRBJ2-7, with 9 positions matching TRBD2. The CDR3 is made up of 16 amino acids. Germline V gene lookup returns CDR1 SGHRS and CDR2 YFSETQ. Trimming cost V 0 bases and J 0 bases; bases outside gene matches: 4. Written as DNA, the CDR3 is TGCGCCAGCAGCTTGGGGGGCGGGGGGGCCTCCTACGAGCAGTACTTC. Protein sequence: CASSLGGGGASYEQYF.

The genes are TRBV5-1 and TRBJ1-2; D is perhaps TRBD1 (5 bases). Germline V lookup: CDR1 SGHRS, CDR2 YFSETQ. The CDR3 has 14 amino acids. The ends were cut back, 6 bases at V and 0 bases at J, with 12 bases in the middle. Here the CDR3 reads CASNRGEANYGYTF. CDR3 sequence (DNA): TGCGCCAGCAATCGGGGGGAAGCTAACTATGGCTACACCTTC.

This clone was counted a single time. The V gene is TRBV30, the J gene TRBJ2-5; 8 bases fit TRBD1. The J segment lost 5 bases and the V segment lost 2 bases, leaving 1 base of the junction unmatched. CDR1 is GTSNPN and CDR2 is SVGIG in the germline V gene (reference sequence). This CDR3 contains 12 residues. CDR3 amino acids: CAWSTGGETQYF. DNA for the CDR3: TGTGCCTGGAGTACAGGGGGGGAGACCCAGTACTTC.

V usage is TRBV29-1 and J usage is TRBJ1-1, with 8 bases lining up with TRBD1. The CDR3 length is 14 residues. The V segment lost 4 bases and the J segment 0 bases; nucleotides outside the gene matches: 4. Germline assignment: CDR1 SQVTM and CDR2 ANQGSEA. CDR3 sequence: CSVAKTGVNTEAFF. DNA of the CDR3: TGCAGCGTTGCAAAGACAGGGGTGAACACTGAAGCTTTCTTT.

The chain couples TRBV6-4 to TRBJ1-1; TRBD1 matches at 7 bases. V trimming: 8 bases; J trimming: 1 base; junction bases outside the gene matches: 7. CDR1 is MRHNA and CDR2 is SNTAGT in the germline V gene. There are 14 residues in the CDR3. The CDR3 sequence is CASEGGRANTEAFF. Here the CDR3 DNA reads TGTGCCAGCGAAGGGGGCAGGGCGAACACTGAAGCTTTCTTT.

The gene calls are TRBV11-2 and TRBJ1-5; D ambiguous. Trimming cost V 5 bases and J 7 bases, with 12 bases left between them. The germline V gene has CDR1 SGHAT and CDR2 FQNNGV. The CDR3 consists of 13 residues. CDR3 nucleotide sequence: TGTGCCAGCAGCCCTGGGTGGGGACAGCCCCAGCATTTT. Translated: CASSPGWGQPQHF.